This TCR beta chain was sequenced during a study of shared clonotypes between healthy human individuals. TCRdb's table, derived via immunoSEQ multiplex PCR, lists solely in-frame clones and lacks some. The sample lists under 550,000 clones; 95% to 97% were seen once. The V gene end was trimmed by 4 bases and the J gene end by 6 bases; junction bases not matched to a gene: 12. Germline CDR1 reads SGDLS; CDR2 reads YYNGEE. The CDR3 runs 16 residues. Sequencing used naive CD4+ T cells sorted from blood. Regarding subset: CD45RA+ positively selected. The chain uses TRBV9 and TRBJ2-3, with 9 positions matching TRBD2. This clonotype originated in a woman aged 25 to 39 in good health. The CDR3 DNA is TGTGCCAGCAGCACCCGACTAGCGGAGAGGGGGGATACGCAGTATTTT. This codes for CASSTRLAERGDTQYF.